Listed below are T cell receptor beta chains from one sample, sequenced in a study of patients and donors after allogeneic stem cell transplantation. One entry per CDR3 protein results from TCRdb running MiXCR on the RT-PCR reads. Here the sample spans approximately 98,000 distinct CDR3 sequences, roughly 35% being singletons. The sequencing input was blood, either unsorted or a sorted T cell fraction (not recorded which). All receptors come from a human donor who was either an allogeneic HSCT recipient or a stem cell or donor lymphocyte infusion donor (not recorded which). It is not recorded whose cells these are; they may come from a transplant donor. Each CDR3 is given with its conserved first and last residue. The D gene is left open where the match is weak. A clone size is listed for some rows: how often the clone was seen (once, few, many), or a class if it is expanded.

D gene: TRBD1; V gene: TRBV5-1; clone size: NA; J gene: TRBJ1-2; CDR3 DNA: TGCGCCAGCAGCCCTACAGGGGTTAATGGCTACACCTTC; CDR3 protein: CASSPTGVNGYTF
D gene: NA; V gene: TRBV4-1; clone size: few; J gene: TRBJ2-1; CDR3 DNA: TGCGCCAGCAGCCAAGTCTGGCTTCCCTGGGCCTTTGGTGAGCAGTTCTTC; CDR3 protein: CASSQVWLPWAFGEQFF
D gene: NA; V gene: TRBV4-3; clone size: few; J gene: TRBJ1-1; CDR3 DNA: TGCGCCAGCAGCCAAGATAAAGGATTCGAAGCTTTCTTT; CDR3 protein: CASSQDKGFEAFF
D gene: NA; V gene: TRBV6-5; clone size: few; J gene: TRBJ1-1; CDR3 DNA: TGTGCCAGCAGTTATTCCGACTTGGACACTGAAGCTTTCTTT; CDR3 protein: CASSYSDLDTEAFF
D gene: NA; V gene: TRBV4-1; clone size: NA; J gene: TRBJ2-2; CDR3 DNA: TGCGCCAGCAGGCAGCCCTATGCCGGGGAGCTGTTTTTT; CDR3 protein: CASRQPYAGELFF
D gene: NA; V gene: TRBV2; clone size: few; J gene: TRBJ1-1; CDR3 DNA: TGTGCCAGCAGGTCTAGGGTTTTCACTGAAGCTTTCTTT; CDR3 protein: CASRSRVFTEAFF
D gene: TRBD1; V gene: TRBV6-5; clone size: medium-sized; J gene: TRBJ1-2; CDR3 DNA: TGTGCCAGCAGTTACGGGCAGGGGGTAAAAAGAGGCTACACCTTC; CDR3 protein: CASSYGQGVKRGYTF
D gene: TRBD1; V gene: TRBV10-3; clone size: NA; J gene: TRBJ1-5; CDR3 DNA: TGTGCCATCAGTGAGTCGGGACAGCCAAATCAGCCCCAGCATTTT; CDR3 protein: CAISESGQPNQPQHF
D gene: NA; V gene: TRBV7-2; clone size: few; J gene: TRBJ2-3; CDR3 DNA: TGTGCCAGCAGCTTAAGGGGGGGCGCTAACCCTAGCACAGATACGCAGTATTTT; CDR3 protein: CASSLRGGANPSTDTQYF
D gene: TRBD1; V gene: TRBV6-5; clone size: few; J gene: TRBJ1-1; CDR3 DNA: TGTGCCAGCAGTTGGACAGGGGGCTTCTCTGAAGCTTTCTTT; CDR3 protein: CASSWTGGFSEAFF
D gene: NA; V gene: TRBV10-3; clone size: NA; J gene: TRBJ1-5; CDR3 DNA: TGTGCCACCAAAACAGGTTGGGCTCAGCCCCAGCATTTT; CDR3 protein: CATKTGWAQPQHF
D gene: TRBD2; V gene: TRBV7-9; clone size: few; J gene: TRBJ2-3; CDR3 DNA: TGTGCCAGCAGCTCGACTAGCGGGAGTGATACGCAGTATTTT; CDR3 protein: CASSSTSGSDTQYF
D gene: TRBD2; V gene: TRBV7-9; clone size: NA; J gene: TRBJ2-1; CDR3 DNA: TGTGCCAGCAGTTCGGGACTAGCGCCGTACAATGAGCAGTTCTTC; CDR3 protein: CASSSGLAPYNEQFF
D gene: TRBD1; V gene: TRBV29-1; clone size: NA; J gene: TRBJ2-7; CDR3 DNA: TGCAGCGTTGTGGCGGCAGACAGGGGACCCTACGAGCAGTACTTC; CDR3 protein: CSVVAADRGPYEQYF
D gene: TRBD2; V gene: TRBV7-9; clone size: NA; J gene: TRBJ2-5; CDR3 DNA: TGTGCCAGCAGTAAGAGGGCTAGCGGACAAGAGACCCAGTACTTC; CDR3 protein: CASSKRASGQETQYF
D gene: TRBD2; V gene: TRBV5-1; clone size: NA; J gene: TRBJ2-1; CDR3 DNA: TGCGCCAGCAGCTACCCCGGGACTAGCGGGAGCAATGAGCAGTTCTTC; CDR3 protein: CASSYPGTSGSNEQFF
D gene: NA; V gene: TRBV20-1; clone size: few; J gene: TRBJ1-1; CDR3 DNA: TGCAGTGCTGGGAGGGGACACCCGAACACTGAAGCTTTCTTT; CDR3 protein: CSAGRGHPNTEAFF
D gene: TRBD2; V gene: TRBV4-2; clone size: few; J gene: TRBJ2-1; CDR3 DNA: TGTGCCAGCAGCCAAGATTCTAGCGGGACCTACAATGAGCAGTTCTTC; CDR3 protein: CASSQDSSGTYNEQFF
D gene: NA; V gene: TRBV24-1; clone size: NA; J gene: TRBJ1-2; CDR3 DNA: TGTGCCACCAGTGCCACAGGGATAGTAGGTGGCTACACCTTC; CDR3 protein: CATSATGIVGGYTF
D gene: NA; V gene: TRBV6-5; clone size: NA; J gene: TRBJ2-3; CDR3 DNA: TGTGCCAGCAGTGTGACAGCTAGCACAGATACGCAGTATTTT; CDR3 protein: CASSVTASTDTQYF
D gene: NA; V gene: TRBV4-2; clone size: few; J gene: TRBJ2-7; CDR3 DNA: TGTGCCAGCAGCCAAGATAGGGCCAGCGGGTTCTACGAGCAGTACTTC; CDR3 protein: CASSQDRASGFYEQYF
D gene: NA; V gene: TRBV24-1; clone size: many; J gene: TRBJ2-3; CDR3 DNA: TGTGCCACCAGTGAAAGGGGTTCTCGGGATACGCAGTATTTT; CDR3 protein: CATSERGSRDTQYF
D gene: NA; V gene: TRBV5-6; clone size: few; J gene: TRBJ2-3; CDR3 DNA: TGTGCCAGCAGCTTTGGACTCAGCACGCAGTATTTT; CDR3 protein: CASSFGLSTQYF
D gene: NA; V gene: TRBV29-1; clone size: NA; J gene: TRBJ2-1; CDR3 DNA: TGCTCCTTGACTGCCTACAATGAGCAGTTCTTC; CDR3 protein: CSLTAYNEQFF
D gene: NA; V gene: TRBV5-1; clone size: NA; J gene: TRBJ2-4; CDR3 DNA: TGCGCCAGCAGCTTGGGGGACACCGTGAAAAACATTCAGTACTTC; CDR3 protein: CASSLGDTVKNIQYF
D gene: NA; V gene: TRBV7-2; clone size: NA; J gene: TRBJ2-6; CDR3 DNA: TGTGCCAGCAGCTTAGTTGTGGCCGGGGCCAACGTCCTGACTTTC; CDR3 protein: CASSLVVAGANVLTF
D gene: NA; V gene: TRBV25-1; clone size: few; J gene: TRBJ1-1; CDR3 DNA: TGTGCCAGCAGTGACCAGGGTAGGAGGTCTGAAGCTTTCTTT; CDR3 protein: CASSDQGRRSEAFF
D gene: NA; V gene: TRBV28; clone size: NA; J gene: TRBJ1-4; CDR3 DNA: TGTGCCAGCAGTTTAGCCACACAGGCTGAAAAACTGTTTTTT; CDR3 protein: CASSLATQAEKLFF
D gene: NA; V gene: TRBV7-8; clone size: NA; J gene: TRBJ1-1; CDR3 DNA: TGTGCCAGCAGCTTAGTGACGGGCCATGAGTTTAAATACACTGAAGCTTTCTTT; CDR3 protein: CASSLVTGHEFKYTEAFF
D gene: NA; V gene: TRBV29-1; clone size: NA; J gene: TRBJ2-1; CDR3 DNA: TGCAGCGTTGGGACTAAAAAGAACAATGAGCAGTTCTTC; CDR3 protein: CSVGTKKNNEQFF
D gene: NA; V gene: TRBV2; clone size: many; J gene: TRBJ1-1; CDR3 DNA: TGTGCCAGCAGCCGTACGGGAAGGAGGAACACTGAAGCTTTCTTT; CDR3 protein: CASSRTGRRNTEAFF
D gene: TRBD2; V gene: TRBV6-1; clone size: few; J gene: TRBJ2-7; CDR3 DNA: TGTGCCAGCAGGACACTAGCGGGACCCGACGAGCAGTACTTC; CDR3 protein: CASRTLAGPDEQYF
D gene: NA; V gene: TRBV29-1; clone size: NA; J gene: TRBJ1-2; CDR3 DNA: TGCAGCGTTGAAGCGGGGTTATGGACGGCGGGACCGAACTATGGCTACACCTTC; CDR3 protein: CSVEAGLWTAGPNYGYTF
D gene: NA; V gene: TRBV7-2; clone size: few; J gene: TRBJ1-1; CDR3 DNA: TGTGCCAGCAGCCCCCCTCGAAACACTGAAGCTTTCTTT; CDR3 protein: CASSPPRNTEAFF
D gene: NA; V gene: TRBV18; clone size: NA; J gene: TRBJ1-3; CDR3 DNA: TGTGCCAGCTCACCGGCCGGGACAAACTTTGGAAACACCATATATTTT; CDR3 protein: CASSPAGTNFGNTIYF
D gene: TRBD2; V gene: TRBV3-1; clone size: NA; J gene: TRBJ2-2; CDR3 DNA: TGTGCCAGCAGCCTCCGGACTAGCGGGAGGGGGTACACCGGGGAGCTGTTTTTT; CDR3 protein: CASSLRTSGRGYTGELFF
D gene: NA; V gene: TRBV7-2; clone size: NA; J gene: TRBJ1-1; CDR3 DNA: TGTGCCAGCAGCTTAAATCGGGTGTGGGGGGCTTTCTTT; CDR3 protein: CASSLNRVWGAFF
D gene: TRBD2; V gene: TRBV12-3/TRBV12-4; clone size: once; J gene: TRBJ2-1; CDR3 DNA: TGTGCCAGCAAGATTGGTAGTCTAGCGGGCTACAATGAGCAGTTCTTC; CDR3 protein: CASKIGSLAGYNEQFF
D gene: NA; V gene: TRBV27; clone size: NA; J gene: TRBJ2-1; CDR3 DNA: TGTGCCAGCAGTTTCCGACGGCTACCTAACAATGAGCAGTTCTTC; CDR3 protein: CASSFRRLPNNEQFF
D gene: NA; V gene: TRBV3-1; clone size: NA; J gene: TRBJ2-1; CDR3 DNA: TGTGCCAGCAGCCAAGGCTGGGGAGCAGGGGATGACAATGAGCAGTTCTTC; CDR3 protein: CASSQGWGAGDDNEQFF
D gene: NA; V gene: TRBV7-9; clone size: few; J gene: TRBJ1-2; CDR3 DNA: TGTGCCAGCAGCTTAGTCAATAACTATGGCTACACCTTC; CDR3 protein: CASSLVNNYGYTF
D gene: TRBD1; V gene: TRBV7-8; clone size: few; J gene: TRBJ1-1; CDR3 DNA: TGTGCCAGCAGCTTGAGGCAGGGGGGGTTTGCCGAAGCTTTCTTT; CDR3 protein: CASSLRQGGFAEAFF